This paragraph reports one T cell receptor (beta chain). Its antigen is undetermined. This sample was taken from a study of vaccination effects on CD4 cells after COVID-19. The study, taken as a whole, reports: There was marked clonal contraction among infection- and vaccine-induced clones late after vaccination.

Profiling relied on immunoSEQ multiplex PCR, and the TCRdb table lists in-frame clones only, not all of them. The sample includes approximately 44,000 clones, over 60% of them seen just once. V lost 3 bases, J lost 1 base, and 0 bases lay in between. The CDR3 runs 11 residues. Germline CDR1 is SGHAT and CDR2 is FQNNGV. ViraFEST used viral peptide pools to expand antigen-specific CD4+ T cells before sequencing. Following 10 days of culture, CD4+ T cells were isolated. The vaccine recipients had no prior SARS-CoV-2 infection, with negative nucleocapsid antibodies. In culture with 10 IU/ml IL-2 and 8 to 10 ug/ml peptides, PBMC were grown at two million per well.

The V gene is TRBV11-2, the J gene TRBJ2-5; D remains unclear. The specimen comprised CD4+ T cells from PBMCs cultured with HCoV-NL63 spike peptides, sampled before COVID-19 vaccination. The sequence was collected from a human donor who received a COVID-19 vaccine. The CDR3 sequence is CASSFQETQYF. For the CDR3, the DNA is TGTGCCAGCAGCTTCCAAGAGACCCAGTACTTC.